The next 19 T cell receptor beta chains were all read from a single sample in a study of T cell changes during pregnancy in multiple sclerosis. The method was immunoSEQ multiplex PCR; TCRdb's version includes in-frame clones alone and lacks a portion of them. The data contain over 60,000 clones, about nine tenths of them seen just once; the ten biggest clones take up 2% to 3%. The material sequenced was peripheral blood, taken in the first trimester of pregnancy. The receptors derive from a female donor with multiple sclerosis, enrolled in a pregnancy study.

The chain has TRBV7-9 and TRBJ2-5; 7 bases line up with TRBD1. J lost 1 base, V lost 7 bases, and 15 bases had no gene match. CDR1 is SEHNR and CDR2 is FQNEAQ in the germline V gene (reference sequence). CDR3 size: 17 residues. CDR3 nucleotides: TGTGCCAGCACCCTAATTGGTTGGGACAGACTCCAAGAGACCCAGTACTTC. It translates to CASTLIGWDRLQETQYF.

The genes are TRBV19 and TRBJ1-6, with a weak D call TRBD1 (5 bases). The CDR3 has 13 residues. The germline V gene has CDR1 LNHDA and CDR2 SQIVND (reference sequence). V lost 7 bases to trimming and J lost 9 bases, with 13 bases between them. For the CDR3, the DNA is TGTGCCAGTAACTCCGGGGGAGGTTCACCCCTCCACTTT. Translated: CASNSGGGSPLHF.

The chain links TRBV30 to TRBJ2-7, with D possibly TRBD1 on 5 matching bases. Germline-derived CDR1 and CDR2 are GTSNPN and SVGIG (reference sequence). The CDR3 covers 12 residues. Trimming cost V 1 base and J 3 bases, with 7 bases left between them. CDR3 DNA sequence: TGTGCCTGGAGTGCGCAGGGCTACGAGCAGTACTTC. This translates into CAWSAQGYEQYF.

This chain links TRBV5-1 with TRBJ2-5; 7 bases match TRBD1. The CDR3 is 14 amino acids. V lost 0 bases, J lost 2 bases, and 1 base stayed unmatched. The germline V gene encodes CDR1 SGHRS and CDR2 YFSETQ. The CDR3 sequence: CASSLGGQQETQYF. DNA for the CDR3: TGCGCCAGCAGCTTGGGGGGACAGCAAGAGACCCAGTACTTC.

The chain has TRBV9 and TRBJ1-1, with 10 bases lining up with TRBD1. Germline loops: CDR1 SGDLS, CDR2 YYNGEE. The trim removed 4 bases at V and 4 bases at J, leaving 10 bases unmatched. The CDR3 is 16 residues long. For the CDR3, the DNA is TGTGCCAGCAGCAAAGGACAGGGGGAAGATAGCACTGAAGCTTTCTTT. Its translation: CASSKGQGEDSTEAFF.

The CDR3 sequence: CASSTSGTSLREQYF. The CDR3, as DNA: TGTGCCAGCAGTACCTCCGGGACTAGTTTACGCGAGCAGTACTTC. V is TRBV27 and J is TRBJ2-7, with 8 nucleotides matching TRBD2. V was clipped by 5 bases and J by 6 bases; unmatched bases: 12. CDR1 and CDR2 from the germline V gene are MNHEY and SMNVEV (reference sequence). The CDR3 is 15 residues long.

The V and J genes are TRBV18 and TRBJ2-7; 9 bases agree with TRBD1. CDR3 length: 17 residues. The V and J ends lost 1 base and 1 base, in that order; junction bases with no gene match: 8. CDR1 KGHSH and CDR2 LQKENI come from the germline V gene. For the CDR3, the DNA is TGTGCCAGCTCACCACTTCCCACCGGGACAGGGTCCTACGAGCAGTACTTC. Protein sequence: CASSPLPTGTGSYEQYF.

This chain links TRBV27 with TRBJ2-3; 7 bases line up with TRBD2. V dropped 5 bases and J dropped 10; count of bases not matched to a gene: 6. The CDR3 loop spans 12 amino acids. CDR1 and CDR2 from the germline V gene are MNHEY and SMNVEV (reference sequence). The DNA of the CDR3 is TGTGCCAGCAGTCGAGAGCGGGGCTCGCAGTATTTT. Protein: CASSRERGSQYF.

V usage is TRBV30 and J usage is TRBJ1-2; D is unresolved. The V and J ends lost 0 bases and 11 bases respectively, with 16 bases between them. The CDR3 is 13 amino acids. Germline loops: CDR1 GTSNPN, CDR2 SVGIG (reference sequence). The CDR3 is CAWSVQGEGGYTF. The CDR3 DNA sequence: TGTGCCTGGAGTGTACAAGGAGAAGGAGGTTACACCTTC.

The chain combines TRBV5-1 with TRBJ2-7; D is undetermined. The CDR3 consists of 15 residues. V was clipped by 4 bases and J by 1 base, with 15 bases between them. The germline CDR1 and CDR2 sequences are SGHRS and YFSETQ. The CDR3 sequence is CASSVAAANSYEQYF. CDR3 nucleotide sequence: TGCGCCAGCAGCGTGGCGGCAGCGAATTCCTACGAGCAGTACTTC.

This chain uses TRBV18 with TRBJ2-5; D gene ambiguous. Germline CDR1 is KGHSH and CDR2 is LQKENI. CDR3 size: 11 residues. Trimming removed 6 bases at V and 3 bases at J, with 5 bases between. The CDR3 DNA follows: TGTGCCAGCTCCCGCGAAGAGACCCAGTACTTC. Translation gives CASSREETQYF. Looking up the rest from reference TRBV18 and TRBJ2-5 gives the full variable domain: NAGVMQNPRHLVRRRGQEARLRCSPMKGHSHVYWYRQLPEEGLKFMVYLQKENIIDESGMPKERFSAEFPKEGPSILRIQQVVRGDSAAYFCASSREETQYFGPGTRLLVL.

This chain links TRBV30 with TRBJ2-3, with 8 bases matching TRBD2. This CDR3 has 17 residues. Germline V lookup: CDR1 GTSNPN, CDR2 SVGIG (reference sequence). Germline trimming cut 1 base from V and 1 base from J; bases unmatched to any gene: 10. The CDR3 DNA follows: TGTGCCTGGAGTGAATCGGCGGGAGGTTACGGCACAGATACGCAGTATTTT. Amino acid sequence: CAWSESAGGYGTDTQYF.

The CDR3 is CASSLDTYEQYF. For the CDR3, the DNA is TGTGCCAGCAGCTTAGATACCTACGAGCAGTACTTC. The chain links TRBV7-9 to TRBJ2-7; D remains ambiguous. CDR1 and CDR2 from the germline V gene are SEHNR and FQNEAQ (reference sequence). There are 12 residues in the CDR3. Trimming stripped 1 base from V and 2 bases from J, with 3 bases between.

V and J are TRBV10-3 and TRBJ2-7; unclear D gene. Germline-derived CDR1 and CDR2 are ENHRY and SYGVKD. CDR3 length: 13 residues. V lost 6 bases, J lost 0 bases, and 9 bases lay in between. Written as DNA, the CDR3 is TGTGCCATCAGAGGAGCGAGCTCCTACGAGCAGTACTTC. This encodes CAIRGASSYEQYF.

The CDR3: CASSSNPYGGNQETQYF. CDR3 coding DNA: TGTGCCAGCAGCTCGAACCCTTACGGCGGGAACCAAGAGACCCAGTACTTC. The V and J genes are TRBV7-8 and TRBJ2-5, with a weak D call TRBD2 (6 bases). Between the trimmed V and J ends, which lost 4 bases and 0 bases, there was a span of 18 bases. The CDR3 is made up of 17 amino acids. The V gene's germline CDR1 is SGHVS and CDR2 FQNEAQ.

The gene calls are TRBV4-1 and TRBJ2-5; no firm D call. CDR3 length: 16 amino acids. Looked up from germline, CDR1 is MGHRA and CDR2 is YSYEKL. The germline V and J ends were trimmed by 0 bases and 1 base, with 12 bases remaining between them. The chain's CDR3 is CASSQDGQVTQETQYF. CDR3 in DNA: TGCGCCAGCAGCCAAGACGGCCAGGTGACCCAAGAGACCCAGTACTTC.

The DNA of the CDR3 is TGTGCCAGCAGCTTCGTGGCAGGGTCCCGGGAGAGGGAAGCTTTCTTT. Amino acids: CASSFVAGSREREAFF. This chain uses TRBV7-9 with TRBJ1-1, with D possibly matching TRBD1 (5 bases). The length of the CDR3 is 16 residues. The V end lost 3 bases, the J end lost 8 bases, and 22 bases lay between the germline ends. Per germline, CDR1 SEHNR and CDR2 FQNEAQ (reference sequence).

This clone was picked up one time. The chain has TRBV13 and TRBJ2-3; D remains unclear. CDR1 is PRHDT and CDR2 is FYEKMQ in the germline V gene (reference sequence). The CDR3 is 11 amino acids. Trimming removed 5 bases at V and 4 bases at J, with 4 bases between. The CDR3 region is CASSAADTQYF. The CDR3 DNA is TGTGCCAGCAGCGCGGCAGATACGCAGTATTTT.

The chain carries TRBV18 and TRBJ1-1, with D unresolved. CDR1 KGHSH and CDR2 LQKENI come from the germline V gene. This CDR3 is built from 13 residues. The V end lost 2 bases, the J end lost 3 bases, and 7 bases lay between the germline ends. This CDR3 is CASSPGEDTEAFF. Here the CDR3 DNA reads TGTGCCAGCTCACCAGGGGAGGACACTGAAGCTTTCTTT.